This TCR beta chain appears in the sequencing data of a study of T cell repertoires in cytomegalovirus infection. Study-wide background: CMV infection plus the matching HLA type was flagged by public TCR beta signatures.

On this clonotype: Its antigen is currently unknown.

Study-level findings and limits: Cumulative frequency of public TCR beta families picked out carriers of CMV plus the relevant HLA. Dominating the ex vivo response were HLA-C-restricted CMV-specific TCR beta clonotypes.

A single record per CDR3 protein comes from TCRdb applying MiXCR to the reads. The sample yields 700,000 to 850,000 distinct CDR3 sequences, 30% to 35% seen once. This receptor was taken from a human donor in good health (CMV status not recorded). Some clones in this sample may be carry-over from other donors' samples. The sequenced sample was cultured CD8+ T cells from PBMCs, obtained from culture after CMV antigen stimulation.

The CDR3 sequence is CAIPGVQAEKLFF. The CDR3 bases are TGTGCCATCCCTGGTGTACAGGCCGAAAAACTGTTTTTT. This rearrangement joins TRBV7-9 to TRBJ1-4; TRBD1 is a possible D gene (5 bases). The CDR3 contains 13 residues. Germline V CDR1 and CDR2: SEHNR, FQNEAQ (reference sequence). Between the trimmed V and J ends, which lost 10 bases and 8 bases, there was a span of 17 bases.